This T cell receptor beta chain comes out of a study of T cell responses to AZD1222 COVID-19 vaccine. The CDR3 consists of 14 residues. The germline V gene encodes CDR1 MNHNS and CDR2 SASEGT. V lost 0 bases and J 0 bases, leaving 6 bases between the germline ends. Concerning this clone: Its antigen is as yet unknown.

Study results and caveats: It should be noted that donors were predominantly white British and more often female, and clonal diversity was possibly underestimated. It was only after the peak T cell response that any repertoires were sampled. Among vaccine-associated CD4 TCRs, coverage spanned spike, with dominance at 160-218 and 743-854.

Some second doses came at about 4 weeks and others at about 12 weeks; these were pooled. The table came from immunoSEQ multiplex PCR; TCRdb's copy has only in-frame clones and leaves some out. The sample yields just under 150,000 clones, about 86% seen once. The chain is built from TRBV6-1 and TRBJ2-7, with D possibly TRBD1 on 5 matching bases. This TCR came from an adult who received the AZD1222 COVID-19 vaccine. This specimen consisted of peripheral blood, obtained 28 days after the second AZD1222 dose. The CDR3 spells CASSEADSSYEQYF. The CDR3 region has the DNA TGTGCCAGCAGTGAAGCCGACAGCTCCTACGAGCAGTACTTC.